The T cell receptor beta chain described here comes from a study of regulatory and conventional T cells in RAG deficiency. Study-wide results and limits: Shannon entropy fell and Simpson indices rose in RAG-deficient patients. Compared with controls, unique Treg TCR beta sequences dropped roughly 100-fold in Omenn syndrome and CID/AS.

Germline-derived CDR1 and CDR2 are MNHGY and SAAAGT. There are 15 residues in the CDR3. The V and J ends lost 5 bases and 1 base respectively, with 14 bases between them. The table came from immunoSEQ multiplex PCR; TCRdb's copy has only in-frame clones and leaves some out. The profile shows fewer than 35,000 clones, just under 90% of them singletons. To note about this clone: Its antigen remains unidentified.

This sample also appeared in a second study, on regulatory T cells. That study reports: Primers: 52 TRBV forward and 13 TRBJ reverse. Patient repertoires had restricted TRB V-J pairs and skewed V and J usage, most in Tregs.

The TCR comes from a human donor in good health. Material: CD8+ T cells sorted from blood. The chain uses TRBV6-8 and TRBJ1-2, with D perhaps matching TRBD1 (5 bases). The CDR3 is CASSDRTYSNYGYTF. The DNA for the CDR3 is TGTGCCAGCAGTGATAGGACATATAGTAACTATGGCTACACCTTC.